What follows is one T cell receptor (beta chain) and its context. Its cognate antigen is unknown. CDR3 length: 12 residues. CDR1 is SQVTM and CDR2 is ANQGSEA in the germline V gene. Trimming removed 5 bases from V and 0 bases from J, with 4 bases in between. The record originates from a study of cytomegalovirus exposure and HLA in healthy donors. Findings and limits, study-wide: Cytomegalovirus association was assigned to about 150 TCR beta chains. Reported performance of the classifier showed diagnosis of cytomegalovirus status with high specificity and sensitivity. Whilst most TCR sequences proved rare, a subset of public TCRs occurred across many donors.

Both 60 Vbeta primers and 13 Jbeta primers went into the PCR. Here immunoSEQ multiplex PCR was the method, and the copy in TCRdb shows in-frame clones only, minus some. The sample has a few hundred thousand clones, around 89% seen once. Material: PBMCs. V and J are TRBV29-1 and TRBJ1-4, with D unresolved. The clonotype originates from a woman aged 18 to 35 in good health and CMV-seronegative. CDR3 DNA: TGCAGCGTTCCTGCAACTAATGAAAAACTGTTTTTT. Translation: CSVPATNEKLFF.